These 16 T cell receptor beta chains were sequenced from one sample in a study of T cells expressing NK-cell markers. From its re-call of the 5' RACE reads, TCRdb lists each CDR3 protein once, without DNA. This sample's table reports about 410,000 distinct CDR3 sequences. Sequencing was carried out using blood T cells: a sorted CD56 or NKG2C T cell subset, CD4+ or CD8+ T cells, or bulk PBMC T cells (not recorded which). The receptor set was obtained from a woman in her fifties or sixties in good health.

This chain joins TRBV5-1 and TRBJ2-1; TCRdb outputs TRBD2, but without DNA this stays unchecked. CDR1 SGHRS and CDR2 YFSETQ come from the germline V gene. The CDR3 spans 15 residues. The CDR3 protein is CASSFSIGPGGEQFF.

J is TRBJ2-7 and V is TRBV20-1; TCRdb selects TRBD2, and the lack of DNA leaves this call unchecked. The CDR3 loop spans 16 amino acids. CDR1 is DFQATT and CDR2 is SNEGSKA in the germline V gene (reference sequence). The CDR3 sequence is CSARDLGAGGPREQYF.

This sequence joins TRBV14 and TRBJ2-2. This CDR3 has 14 amino acids. The germline V gene has CDR1 SGHDN and CDR2 FVKESK. CDR3 sequence: CASSQAVDSGELFF.

The genes are TRBV11-2 and TRBJ2-2; TCRdb returns TRBD1, unconfirmable since there is no DNA. From germline, CDR1 is SGHAT and CDR2 FQNNGV. This CDR3 region has 15 residues. CDR3 region: CASSPRAGGTGELFF.

The V gene is TRBV6-2 or TRBV6-3, the J gene TRBJ2-3; the TCRdb call, TRBD2, lacks DNA for checking. Germline CDR1 and CDR2: MNHEY and SVGEGT. The length of the CDR3 is 16 residues. CDR3 amino acids: CASSFGTSGRIGTQYF.

The chain is built from TRBV24-1 and TRBJ2-1; as DNA is missing, the TRBD2 call by TCRdb cannot be tested. This CDR3 has 16 amino acids. Germline values: CDR1 KGHDR, CDR2 SFDVKD. The CDR3 spells CATSDLRLAGRYEQFF.

J is TRBJ2-5 and V is TRBV4-1; with no DNA, the TCRdb D assignment of TRBD1 cannot be verified. The germline CDR1 and CDR2 sequences are MGHRA and YSYEKL. This CDR3 contains 18 residues. The CDR3 loop is CASSQDLSGAGIQETQYF.

The chain joins TRBV5-1 to TRBJ2-7. This CDR3 region has 14 residues. CDR1 is SGHRS and CDR2 is YFSETQ in the germline V gene. The CDR3 spells CASADSRLSYEQYF.

The chain is built from TRBV4-1 and TRBJ2-3; the TRBD2 assignment by TCRdb is unverifiable without DNA. This CDR3 region has 17 residues. CDR1 and CDR2 from the germline V gene are MGHRA and YSYEKL. The CDR3 spells CASSQDFKRERTDTQYF.

J is TRBJ2-5 and V is TRBV28; TCRdb calls TRBD1, which cannot be checked without DNA. This CDR3 region has 14 residues. Germline V gene lookup returns CDR1 MDHEN and CDR2 SYDVKM. CDR3 region: CASSLRPGQETQYF.

This sequence joins TRBV6-5 and TRBJ2-1; the TRBD1 assignment by TCRdb is unverifiable without DNA. This CDR3 has 11 residues. CDR1 and CDR2 from the germline V gene are MNHEY and SVGAGI. The CDR3 protein is CASSRGSEQFF.

The V and J genes are TRBV2 and TRBJ2-1; TCRdb reports TRBD2, a call that lacks DNA to check it against. This CDR3 contains 16 residues. Germline CDR1 is SNHLY and CDR2 is FYNNEI. The CDR3 is CASRELAGSSYNEQFF.

The rearrangement uses TRBV7-9 and TRBJ2-1. Germline V gene lookup returns CDR1 SEHNR and CDR2 FQNEAQ (reference sequence). The CDR3 has 13 residues. The CDR3 sequence: CASSILDWDEQFF.

The chain joins TRBV29-1 to TRBJ2-1; TCRdb gives TRBD1 as the D gene, but with no DNA this cannot be confirmed. CDR1 and CDR2 (germline): SQVTM, ANQGSEA. The CDR3 spans 11 residues. CDR3 amino acids: CSVTTGIEQFF.

This chain links TRBV9 with TRBJ2-1; there is no DNA to check the TCRdb D call of TRBD1. The CDR3 has 14 residues. Germline assignment: CDR1 SGDLS and CDR2 YYNGEE. This chain's CDR3 is CASSFGTGRNEQFF.

This rearrangement joins TRBV29-1 to TRBJ1-5. Germline CDR1 and CDR2: SQVTM and ANQGSEA. The CDR3 consists of 12 residues. This CDR3 reads CSVEEAGQPQHF.